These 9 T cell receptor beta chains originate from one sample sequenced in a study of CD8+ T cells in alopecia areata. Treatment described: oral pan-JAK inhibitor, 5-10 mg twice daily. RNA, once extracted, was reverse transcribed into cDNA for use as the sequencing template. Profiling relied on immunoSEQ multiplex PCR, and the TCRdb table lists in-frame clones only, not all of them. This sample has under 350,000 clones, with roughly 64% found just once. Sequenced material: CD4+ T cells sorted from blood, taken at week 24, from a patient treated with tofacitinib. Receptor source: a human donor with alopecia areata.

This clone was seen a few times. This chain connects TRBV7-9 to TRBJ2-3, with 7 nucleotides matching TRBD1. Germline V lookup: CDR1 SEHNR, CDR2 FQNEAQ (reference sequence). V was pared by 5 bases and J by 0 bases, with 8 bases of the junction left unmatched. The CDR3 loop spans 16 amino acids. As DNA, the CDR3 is TGTGCCAGCAGCGTAGAGGGGGCTGTAAGCACAGATACGCAGTATTTT. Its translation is CASSVEGAVSTDTQYF. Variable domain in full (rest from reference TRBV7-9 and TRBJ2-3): DTGVSQNPRHKITKRGQNVTFRCDPISEHNRLYWYRQTLGQGPEFLTYFQNEAQLEKSRLLSDRFSAERPKGSFSTLEIQRTEQGDSAMYLCASSVEGAVSTDTQYFGPGTRLTVL.

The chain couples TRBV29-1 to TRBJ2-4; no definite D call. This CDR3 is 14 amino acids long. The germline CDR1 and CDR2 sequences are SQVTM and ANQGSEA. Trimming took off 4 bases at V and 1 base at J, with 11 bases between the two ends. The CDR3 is CSVGSRQAKNIQYF. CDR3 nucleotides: TGCAGCGTTGGCTCCCGCCAGGCCAAAAACATTCAGTACTTC.

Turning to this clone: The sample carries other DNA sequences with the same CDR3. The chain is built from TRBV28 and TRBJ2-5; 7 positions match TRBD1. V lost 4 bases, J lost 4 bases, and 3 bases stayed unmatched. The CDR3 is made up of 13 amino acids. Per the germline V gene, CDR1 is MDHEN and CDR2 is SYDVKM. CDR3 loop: CASSSTGPETQYF. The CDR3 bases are TGTGCCAGCAGTTCGACAGGGCCAGAGACCCAGTACTTC. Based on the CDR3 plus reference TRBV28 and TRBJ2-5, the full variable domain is DVKVTQSSRYLVKRTGEKVFLECVQDMDHENMFWYRQDPGLGLRLIYFSYDVKMKEKGDIPEGYSVSREKKERFSLILESASTNQTSMYLCASSSTGPETQYFGPGTRLLVL.

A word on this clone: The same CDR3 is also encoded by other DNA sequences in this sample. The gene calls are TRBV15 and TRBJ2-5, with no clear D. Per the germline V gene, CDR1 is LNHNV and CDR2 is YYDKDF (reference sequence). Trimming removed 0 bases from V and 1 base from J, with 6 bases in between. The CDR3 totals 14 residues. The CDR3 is CATSRDRSQETQYF. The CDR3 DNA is TGTGCCACCAGCAGAGATAGGTCCCAAGAGACCCAGTACTTC.

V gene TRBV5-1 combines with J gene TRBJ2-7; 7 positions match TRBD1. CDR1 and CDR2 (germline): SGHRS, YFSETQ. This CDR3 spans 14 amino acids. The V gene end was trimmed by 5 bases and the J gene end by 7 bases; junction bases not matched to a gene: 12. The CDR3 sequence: CASRRQGDVGEQYF. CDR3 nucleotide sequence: TGCGCCAGCAGGCGACAGGGAGACGTGGGAGAGCAGTACTTC.

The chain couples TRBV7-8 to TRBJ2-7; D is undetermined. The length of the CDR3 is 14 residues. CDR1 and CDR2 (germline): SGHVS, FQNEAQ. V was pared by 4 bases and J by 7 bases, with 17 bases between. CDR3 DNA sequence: TGTGCCAGCAGCTACAAATACCTTTTGGGTGAGCAGTACTTC. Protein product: CASSYKYLLGEQYF.

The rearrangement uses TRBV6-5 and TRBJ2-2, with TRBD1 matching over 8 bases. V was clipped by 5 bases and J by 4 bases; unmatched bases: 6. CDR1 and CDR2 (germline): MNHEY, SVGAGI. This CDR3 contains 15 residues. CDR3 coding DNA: TGTGCCAGCAGTCGCTCGGACAGGGTCACCGGGGAGCTGTTTTTT. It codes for CASSRSDRVTGELFF.

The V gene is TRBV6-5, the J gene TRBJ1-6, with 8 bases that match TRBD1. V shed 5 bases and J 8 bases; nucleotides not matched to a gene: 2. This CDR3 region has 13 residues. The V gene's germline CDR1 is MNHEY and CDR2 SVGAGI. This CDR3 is CASSLQGDSPLHF. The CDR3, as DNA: TGTGCCAGCAGTCTACAGGGGGATTCACCCCTCCACTTT.

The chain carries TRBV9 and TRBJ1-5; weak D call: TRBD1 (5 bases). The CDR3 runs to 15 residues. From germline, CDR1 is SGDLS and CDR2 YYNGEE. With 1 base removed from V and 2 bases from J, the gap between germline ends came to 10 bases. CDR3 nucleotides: TGTGCCAGCAGCGTAACCGGGACGGGCAATCAGCCCCAGCATTTT. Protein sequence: CASSVTGTGNQPQHF. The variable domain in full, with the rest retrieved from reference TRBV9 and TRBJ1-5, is DSGVTQTPKHLITATGQRVTLRCSPRSGDLSVYWYQQSLDQGLQFLIQYYNGEERAKGNILERFSAQQFPDLHSELNLSSLELGDSALYFCASSVTGTGNQPQHFGDGTRLSIL.